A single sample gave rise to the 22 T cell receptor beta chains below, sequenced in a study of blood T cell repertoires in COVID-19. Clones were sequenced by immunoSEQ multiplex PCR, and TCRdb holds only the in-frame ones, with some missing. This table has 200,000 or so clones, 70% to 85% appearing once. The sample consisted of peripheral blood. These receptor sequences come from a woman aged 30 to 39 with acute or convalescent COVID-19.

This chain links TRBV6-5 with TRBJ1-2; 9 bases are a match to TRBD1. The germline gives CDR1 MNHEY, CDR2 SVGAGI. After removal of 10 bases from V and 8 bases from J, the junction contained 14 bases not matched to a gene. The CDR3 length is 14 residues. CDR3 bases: TGTGCCACCACGCCCCGGACAGGGGAGAGGGGCTACACCTTC. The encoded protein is CATTPRTGERGYTF.

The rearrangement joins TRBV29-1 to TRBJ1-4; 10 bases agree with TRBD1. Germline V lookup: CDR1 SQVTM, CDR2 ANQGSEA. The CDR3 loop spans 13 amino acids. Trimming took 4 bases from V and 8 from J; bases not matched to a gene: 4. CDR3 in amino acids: CSVGQGAGEKLFF. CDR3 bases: TGCAGCGTTGGACAGGGGGCGGGAGAAAAACTGTTTTTT. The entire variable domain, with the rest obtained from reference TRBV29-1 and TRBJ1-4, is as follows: SAVISQKPSRDICQRGTSLTIQCQVDSQVTMMFWYRQQPGQSLTLIATANQGSEATYESGFVIDKFPISRPNLTFSTLTVSNMSPEDSSIYLCSVGQGAGEKLFFGSGTQLSVL.

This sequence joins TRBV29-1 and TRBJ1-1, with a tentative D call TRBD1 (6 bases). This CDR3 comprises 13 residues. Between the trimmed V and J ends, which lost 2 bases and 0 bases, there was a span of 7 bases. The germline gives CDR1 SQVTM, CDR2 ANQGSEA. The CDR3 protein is CSVETGLNTEAFF. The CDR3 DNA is TGCAGCGTTGAAACAGGGCTGAACACTGAAGCTTTCTTT.

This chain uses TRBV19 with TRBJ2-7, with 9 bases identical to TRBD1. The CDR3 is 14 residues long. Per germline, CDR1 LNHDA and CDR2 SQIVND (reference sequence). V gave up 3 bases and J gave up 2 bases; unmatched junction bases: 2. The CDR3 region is CASSIRTGAYEQYF. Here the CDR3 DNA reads TGTGCCAGTAGTATCCGGACAGGGGCCTACGAGCAGTACTTC. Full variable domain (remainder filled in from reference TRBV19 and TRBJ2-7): DGGITQSPKYLFRKEGQNVTLSCEQNLNHDAMYWYRQDPGQGLRLIYYSQIVNDFQKGDIAEGYSVSREKKESFPLTVTSAQKNPTAFYLCASSIRTGAYEQYFGPGTRLTVT.

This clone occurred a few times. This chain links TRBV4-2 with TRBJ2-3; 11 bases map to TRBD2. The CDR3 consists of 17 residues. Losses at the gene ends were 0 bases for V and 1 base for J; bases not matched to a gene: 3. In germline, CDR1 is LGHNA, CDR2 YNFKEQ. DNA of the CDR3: TGTGCCAGCAGCCAAGAAGCGGGACTAGCGGGCACAGATACGCAGTATTTT. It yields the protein CASSQEAGLAGTDTQYF.

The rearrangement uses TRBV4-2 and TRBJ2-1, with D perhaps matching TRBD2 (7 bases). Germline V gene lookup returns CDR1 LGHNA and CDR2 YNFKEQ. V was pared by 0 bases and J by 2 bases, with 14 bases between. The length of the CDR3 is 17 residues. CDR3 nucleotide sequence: TGTGCCAGCAGCCAAGAGACGACGGGGGGCCCCTACAATGAGCAGTTCTTC. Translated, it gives CASSQETTGGPYNEQFF.

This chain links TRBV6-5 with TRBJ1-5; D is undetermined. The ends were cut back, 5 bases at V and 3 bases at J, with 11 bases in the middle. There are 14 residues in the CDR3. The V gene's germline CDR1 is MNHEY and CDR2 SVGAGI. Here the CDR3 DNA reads TGTGCCAGCAGTCTCACAAGTTTCAATCAGCCCCAGCATTTT. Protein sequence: CASSLTSFNQPQHF.

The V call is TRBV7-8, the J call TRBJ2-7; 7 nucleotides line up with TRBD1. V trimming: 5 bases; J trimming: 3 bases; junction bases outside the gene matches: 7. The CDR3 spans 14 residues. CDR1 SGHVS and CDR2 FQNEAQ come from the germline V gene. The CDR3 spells CASSQWTGNYEQYF. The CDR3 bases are TGTGCCAGCAGCCAATGGACAGGTAACTACGAGCAGTACTTC.

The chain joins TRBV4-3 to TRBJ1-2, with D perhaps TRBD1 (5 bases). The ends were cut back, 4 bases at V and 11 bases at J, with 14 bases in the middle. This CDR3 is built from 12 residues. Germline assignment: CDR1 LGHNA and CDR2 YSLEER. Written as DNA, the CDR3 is TGCGCCAGCAGCCTGAGCCAGGGAGGTTACACCTTC. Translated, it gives CASSLSQGGYTF.

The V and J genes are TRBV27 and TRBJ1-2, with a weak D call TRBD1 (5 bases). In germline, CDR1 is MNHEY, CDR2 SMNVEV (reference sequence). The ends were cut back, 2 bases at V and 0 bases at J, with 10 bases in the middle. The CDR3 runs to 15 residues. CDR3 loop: CASSLEAGSNYGYTF. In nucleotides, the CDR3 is TGTGCCAGCAGTTTAGAGGCAGGGTCTAACTATGGCTACACCTTC.

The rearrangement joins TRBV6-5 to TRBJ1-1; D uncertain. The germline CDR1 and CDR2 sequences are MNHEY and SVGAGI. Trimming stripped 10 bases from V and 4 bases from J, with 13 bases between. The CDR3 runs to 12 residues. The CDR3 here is CATRGQITEAFF. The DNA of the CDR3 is TGTGCCACCCGCGGGCAGATCACTGAAGCTTTCTTT.

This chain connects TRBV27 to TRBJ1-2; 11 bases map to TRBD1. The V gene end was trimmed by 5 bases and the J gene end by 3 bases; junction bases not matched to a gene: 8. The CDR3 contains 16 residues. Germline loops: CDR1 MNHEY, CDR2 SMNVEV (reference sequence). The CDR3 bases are TGTGCCAGCAGTCTTAACCGGGACAGGGGGGACTATGGCTACACCTTC. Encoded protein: CASSLNRDRGDYGYTF.

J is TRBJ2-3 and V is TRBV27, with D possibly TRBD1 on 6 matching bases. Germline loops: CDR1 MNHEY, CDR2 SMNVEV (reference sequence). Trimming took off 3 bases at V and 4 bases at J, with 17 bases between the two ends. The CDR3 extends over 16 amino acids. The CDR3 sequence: CASSFPFTGKPDTQYF. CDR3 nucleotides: TGTGCCAGCAGTTTCCCTTTCACAGGGAAACCAGATACGCAGTATTTT.

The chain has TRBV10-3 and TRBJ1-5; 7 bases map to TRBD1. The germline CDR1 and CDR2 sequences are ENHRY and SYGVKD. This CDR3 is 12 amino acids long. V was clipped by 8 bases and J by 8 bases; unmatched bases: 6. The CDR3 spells CAIGDRGEPQHF. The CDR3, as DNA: TGTGCCATCGGGGACAGAGGGGAGCCCCAGCATTTT.

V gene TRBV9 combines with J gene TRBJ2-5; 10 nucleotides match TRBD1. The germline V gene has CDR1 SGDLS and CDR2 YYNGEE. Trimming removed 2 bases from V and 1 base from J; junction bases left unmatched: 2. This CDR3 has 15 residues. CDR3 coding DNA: TGTGCCAGCAGCGTGGGACAGGGGCGCCAAGAGACCCAGTACTTC. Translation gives CASSVGQGRQETQYF.

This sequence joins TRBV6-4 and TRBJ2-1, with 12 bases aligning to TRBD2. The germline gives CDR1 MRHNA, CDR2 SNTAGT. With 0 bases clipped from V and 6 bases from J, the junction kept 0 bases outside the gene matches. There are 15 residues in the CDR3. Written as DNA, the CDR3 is TGTGCCAGCAGTGACTCGACTAGCGGGAGCAATGAGCAGTTCTTC. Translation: CASSDSTSGSNEQFF.

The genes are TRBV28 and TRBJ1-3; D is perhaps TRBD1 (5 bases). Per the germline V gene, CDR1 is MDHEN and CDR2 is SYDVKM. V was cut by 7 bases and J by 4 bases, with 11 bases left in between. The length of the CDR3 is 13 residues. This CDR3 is CASKPRQGNTIYF. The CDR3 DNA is TGTGCCAGCAAACCGAGACAGGGAAACACCATATATTTT.

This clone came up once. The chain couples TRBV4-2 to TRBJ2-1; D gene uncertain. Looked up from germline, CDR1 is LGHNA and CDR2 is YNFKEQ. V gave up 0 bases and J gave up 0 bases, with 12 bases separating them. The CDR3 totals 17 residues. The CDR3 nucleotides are TGTGCCAGCAGCCAAGAGACTGCCGTAAGCTCCTACAATGAGCAGTTCTTC. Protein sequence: CASSQETAVSSYNEQFF.

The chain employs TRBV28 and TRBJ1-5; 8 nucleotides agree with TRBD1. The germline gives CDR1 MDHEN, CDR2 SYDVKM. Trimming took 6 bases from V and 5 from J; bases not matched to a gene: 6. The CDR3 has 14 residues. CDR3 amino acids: CASSRTGYYQPQHF. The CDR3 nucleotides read TGTGCCAGCAGCCGGACAGGGTATTATCAGCCCCAGCATTTT.

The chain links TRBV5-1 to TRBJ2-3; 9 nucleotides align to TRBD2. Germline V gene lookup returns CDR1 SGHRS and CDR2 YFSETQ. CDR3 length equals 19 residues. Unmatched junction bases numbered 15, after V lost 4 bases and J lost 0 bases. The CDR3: CASSPWGRGGSSSTDTQYF. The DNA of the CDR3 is TGCGCCAGCAGCCCTTGGGGGCGGGGGGGCTCTTCTAGCACAGATACGCAGTATTTT.

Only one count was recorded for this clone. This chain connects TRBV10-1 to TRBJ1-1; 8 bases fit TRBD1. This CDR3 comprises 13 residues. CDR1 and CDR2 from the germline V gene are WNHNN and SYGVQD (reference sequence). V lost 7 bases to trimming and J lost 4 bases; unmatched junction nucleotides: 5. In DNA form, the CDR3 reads TGCGCCAGCAAAGAGACAGGGGTCACTGAAGCTTTCTTT. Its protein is CASKETGVTEAFF.

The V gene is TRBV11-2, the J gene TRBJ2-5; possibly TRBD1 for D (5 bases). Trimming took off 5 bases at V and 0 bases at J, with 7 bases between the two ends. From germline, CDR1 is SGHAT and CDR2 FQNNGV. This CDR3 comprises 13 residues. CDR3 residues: CASSPGYQETQYF. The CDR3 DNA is TGTGCCAGCAGCCCAGGGTACCAAGAGACCCAGTACTTC. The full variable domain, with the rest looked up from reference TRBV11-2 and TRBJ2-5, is EAGVAQSPRYKIIEKRQSVAFWCNPISGHATLYWYQQILGQGPKLLIQFQNNGVVDDSQLPKDRFSAERLKGVDSTLKIQPAKLEDSAVYLCASSPGYQETQYFGPGTRLLVL.